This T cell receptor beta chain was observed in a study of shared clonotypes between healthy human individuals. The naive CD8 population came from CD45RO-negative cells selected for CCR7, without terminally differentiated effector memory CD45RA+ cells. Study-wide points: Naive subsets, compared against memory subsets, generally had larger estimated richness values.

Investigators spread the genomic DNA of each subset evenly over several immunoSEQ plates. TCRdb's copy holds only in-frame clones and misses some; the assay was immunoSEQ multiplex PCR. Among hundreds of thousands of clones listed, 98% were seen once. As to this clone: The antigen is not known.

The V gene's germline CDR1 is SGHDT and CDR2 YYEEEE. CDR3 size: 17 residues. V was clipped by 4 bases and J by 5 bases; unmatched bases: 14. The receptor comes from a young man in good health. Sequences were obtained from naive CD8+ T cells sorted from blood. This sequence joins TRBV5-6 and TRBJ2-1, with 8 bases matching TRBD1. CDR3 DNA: TGTGCCAGCAGCCCCCGACAGGGGAAATCAGACCACAATGAGCAGTTCTTC. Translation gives CASSPRQGKSDHNEQFF.